A single sample gave rise to the 15 T cell receptor beta chains below, sequenced in a study of blood T cell repertoires in COVID-19. The data were produced by immunoSEQ multiplex PCR, yet TCRdb's version contains in-frame clones alone and is incomplete. The profile shows about 190,000 clones, roughly 80% of them singletons. Specimen: peripheral blood. These receptors were taken from a woman aged 35 to 49 with acute or convalescent COVID-19.

The chain carries TRBV7-6 and TRBJ2-1, with D tentatively TRBD2 (6 bases). V shed 2 bases and J shed 6 bases, with 14 bases lying between them. The CDR3 is made up of 15 amino acids. Germline assignment: CDR1 SGHVS and CDR2 FNYEAQ. The DNA for the CDR3 is TGTGCCAGCAGCTTACCAGGGACTCTGGGCAATGAGCAGTTCTTC. It is translated as CASSLPGTLGNEQFF.

In nucleotides, the CDR3 is TGTGCCAGCACCCCCCTGGACAGGGGGCTTTCACCCCTCCACTTT. It codes for CASTPLDRGLSPLHF. This chain joins TRBV6-5 and TRBJ1-6; 11 nucleotides match TRBD1. V trimming: 7 bases; J trimming: 9 bases; junction bases outside the gene matches: 8. The germline CDR1 and CDR2 sequences are MNHEY and SVGAGI. The CDR3 runs 15 residues.

The CDR3: CASSFQPGGEHGYTF. The CDR3 nucleotides are TGCGCCAGCAGCTTCCAACCAGGGGGCGAGCATGGCTACACCTTC. The chain has TRBV5-1 and TRBJ1-2; 8 bases are shared with TRBD1. Germline values: CDR1 SGHRS, CDR2 YFSETQ. V lost 2 bases and J lost 6; bases outside the gene matches: 9. The CDR3 is made up of 15 amino acids.

The chain couples TRBV28 to TRBJ1-2, with D possibly being TRBD1 (5 bases). This CDR3 is 15 amino acids long. Trimming removed 11 bases from V and 4 bases from J, with 23 bases in between. Germline values: CDR1 MDHEN, CDR2 SYDVKM. For the CDR3, the DNA is TGTGCCTCCCTCCGAAACGGGGCGGGATTCTATGGCTACACCTTC. This gives the protein CASLRNGAGFYGYTF.

V and J are TRBV2 and TRBJ2-6; no firm D call. Trimming pared 8 bases from V and 2 bases from J, leaving 16 bases between. CDR3 length equals 16 residues. The V gene's germline CDR1 is SNHLY and CDR2 FYNNEI. Here the CDR3 reads CASPETPVAGANVLTF. DNA of the CDR3: TGTGCCAGCCCCGAAACCCCAGTGGCTGGGGCCAACGTCCTGACTTTC.

The rearrangement links TRBV19 to TRBJ1-2; TRBD1 matches at 7 bases. The CDR3 covers 13 residues. Trimming at V came to 7 bases and at J to 5 bases, leaving 7 bases not matched to a gene. CDR1 and CDR2 from the germline V gene are LNHDA and SQIVND (reference sequence). The CDR3 region is CASMSDRFYGYTF. The DNA of the CDR3 is TGTGCCAGTATGTCGGACAGGTTTTATGGCTACACCTTC.

This rearrangement joins TRBV19 to TRBJ2-3; 11 bases line up with TRBD2. This CDR3 is 13 amino acids long. Unmatched junction bases numbered 2, after V lost 3 bases and J lost 9 bases. Germline V gene sequence: CDR1 LNHDA, CDR2 SQIVND (reference sequence). The CDR3 protein is CASSMASGRTQYF. The CDR3 DNA reads as TGTGCCAGTAGTATGGCTAGCGGGAGGACGCAGTATTTT. Complete variable domain (other parts from reference TRBV19 and TRBJ2-3): DGGITQSPKYLFRKEGQNVTLSCEQNLNHDAMYWYRQDPGQGLRLIYYSQIVNDFQKGDIAEGYSVSREKKESFPLTVTSAQKNPTAFYLCASSMASGRTQYFGPGTRLTVL.

This rearrangement joins TRBV6-5 to TRBJ2-7; possible D gene TRBD2, 5 bases. Germline-derived CDR1 and CDR2 are MNHEY and SVGAGI. V was pared by 4 bases and J by 2 bases, with 15 bases between. The CDR3 totals 15 residues. This chain's CDR3 is CASSSSGSFTYEQYF. CDR3 sequence (DNA): TGTGCCAGCAGTTCATCGGGATCCTTTACCTACGAGCAGTACTTC.

This chain connects TRBV7-8 to TRBJ2-3; 12 positions match TRBD2. Trimming cost V 1 base and J 10 bases; bases outside gene matches: 6. Germline values: CDR1 SGHVS, CDR2 FQNEAQ. This CDR3 contains 15 residues. The CDR3 DNA follows: TGTGCCAGCAGCTTAGGGAGACTAGCGGGAGTGTCGCAGTATTTT. It codes for CASSLGRLAGVSQYF.

V and J are TRBV28 and TRBJ2-7; TRBD1 agrees at 9 bases. The CDR3 contains 16 residues. Trimming cost V 3 bases and J 3 bases; bases outside gene matches: 9. From germline, CDR1 is MDHEN and CDR2 SYDVKM. The DNA for the CDR3 is TGTGCCAGCAGTTTTAATCTGGGACAGGGATACTACGAGCAGTACTTC. Translation gives CASSFNLGQGYYEQYF.

This clone was detected only once. This chain links TRBV18 with TRBJ1-6, with D unresolved. The CDR3 spans 17 residues. V shed 1 base and J shed 0 bases, with 10 bases lying between them. Germline V lookup: CDR1 KGHSH, CDR2 LQKENI. CDR3 nucleotide sequence: TGTGCCAGCTCACCACAACAACTAGGCTCCTATAATTCACCCCTCCACTTT. Its protein product is CASSPQQLGSYNSPLHF.

This chain joins TRBV4-2 and TRBJ1-5; the D is unclear. Germline V CDR1 and CDR2: LGHNA, YNFKEQ. Trimming pared 1 base from V and 6 bases from J, leaving 10 bases between. CDR3 size: 14 residues. Written as DNA, the CDR3 is TGTGCCAGCAGCCAAGTGGGAGTTAGTCAGCCCCAGCATTTT. It translates to CASSQVGVSQPQHF.

This clone came up a few times. The V call is TRBV4-2, the J call TRBJ2-7; TRBD2 matches 9 bases. The junction had 12 bases not matched to a gene; V was cut back by 5 bases and J by 4 bases. CDR1 is LGHNA and CDR2 is YNFKEQ in the germline V gene. CDR3 length: 16 amino acids. In DNA, the CDR3 is TGTGCCAGCAGCACATACTCGGGACTAGCTACGTACGAGCAGTACTTC. Translated: CASSTYSGLATYEQYF.

The chain combines TRBV9 with TRBJ1-5; maybe TRBD1 (6 bases). Trimming removed 3 bases at V and 0 bases at J, with 10 bases between. Germline CDR1 is SGDLS and CDR2 is YYNGEE. The CDR3 has 15 residues. DNA for the CDR3: TGTGCCAGCAGCGAGGGACAATATAGCAATCAGCCCCAGCATTTT. It translates to CASSEGQYSNQPQHF.

The count of this clone is one. The rearrangement uses TRBV7-2 and TRBJ1-2, with D possibly TRBD1 on 5 matching bases. Germline V gives CDR1 SGHTA, CDR2 FQGNSA. V was shortened by 5 bases and J by 4 bases, with 17 bases between the two germline ends. The CDR3 consists of 15 residues. Here the CDR3 DNA reads TGTGCCAGCAGCCCACGGGCTCGACAGACCTATGGCTACACCTTC. Its translation: CASSPRARQTYGYTF.